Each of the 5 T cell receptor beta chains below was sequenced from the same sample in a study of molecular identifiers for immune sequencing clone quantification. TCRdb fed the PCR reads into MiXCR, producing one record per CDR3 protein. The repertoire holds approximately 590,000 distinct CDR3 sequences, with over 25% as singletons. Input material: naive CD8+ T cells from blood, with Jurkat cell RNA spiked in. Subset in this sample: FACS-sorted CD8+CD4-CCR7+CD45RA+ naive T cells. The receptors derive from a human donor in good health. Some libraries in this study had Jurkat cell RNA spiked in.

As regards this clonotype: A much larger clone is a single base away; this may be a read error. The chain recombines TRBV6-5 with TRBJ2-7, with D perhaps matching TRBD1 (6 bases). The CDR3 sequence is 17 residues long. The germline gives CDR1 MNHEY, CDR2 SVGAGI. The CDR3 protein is CASGYATGTPRGYEQYF. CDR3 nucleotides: TGTGCCAGCGGTTACGCCACCGGGACCCCCAGGGGCTACGAGCAGTACTTC.

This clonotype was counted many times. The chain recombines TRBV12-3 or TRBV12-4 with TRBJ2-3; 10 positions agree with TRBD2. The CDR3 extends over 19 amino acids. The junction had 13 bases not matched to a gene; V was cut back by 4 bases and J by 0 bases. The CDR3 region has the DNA TGTGCCAGCAGTTCTTCTAGCGGGGGAGCTGGAACTAGCACAGATACGCAGTATTTT. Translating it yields CASSSSSGGAGTSTDTQYF.

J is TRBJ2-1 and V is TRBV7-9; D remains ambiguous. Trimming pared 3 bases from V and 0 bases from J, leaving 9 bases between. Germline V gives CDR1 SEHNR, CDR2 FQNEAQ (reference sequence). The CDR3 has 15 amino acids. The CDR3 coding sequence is TGTGCCAGCAGCTTTCTTTTCAGCTCCTACAATGAGCAGTTCTTC. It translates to CASSFLFSSYNEQFF.

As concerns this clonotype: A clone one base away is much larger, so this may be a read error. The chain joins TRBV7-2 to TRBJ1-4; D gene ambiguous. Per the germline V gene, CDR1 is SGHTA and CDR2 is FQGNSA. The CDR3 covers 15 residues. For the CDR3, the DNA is TGTGCCAGCAGCTTAGTTGGAGGTTTTATTGAAAAACTGTCTTTT. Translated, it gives CASSLVGGFIEKLSF.

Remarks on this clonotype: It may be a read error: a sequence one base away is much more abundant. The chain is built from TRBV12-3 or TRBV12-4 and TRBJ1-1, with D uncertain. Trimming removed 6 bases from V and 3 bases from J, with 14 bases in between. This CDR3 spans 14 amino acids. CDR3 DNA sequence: TGTGCCAGCAGGGAAACCCAACTGGACACTGAAGCTTTCTTT. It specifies CASRETQLDTEAFF.